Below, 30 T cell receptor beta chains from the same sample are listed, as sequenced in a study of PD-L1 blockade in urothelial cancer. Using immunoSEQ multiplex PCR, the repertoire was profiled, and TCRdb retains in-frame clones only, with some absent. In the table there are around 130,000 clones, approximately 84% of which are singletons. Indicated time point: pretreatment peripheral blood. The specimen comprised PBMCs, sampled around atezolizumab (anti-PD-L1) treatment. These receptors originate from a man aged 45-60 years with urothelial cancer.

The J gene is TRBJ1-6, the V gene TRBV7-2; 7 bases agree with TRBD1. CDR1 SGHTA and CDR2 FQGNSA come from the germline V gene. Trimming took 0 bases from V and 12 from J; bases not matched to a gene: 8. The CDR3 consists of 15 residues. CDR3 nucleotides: TGTGCCAGCAGCTTAGCGCAGGGGGGTACCAAACCCCTCCACTTT. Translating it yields CASSLAQGGTKPLHF.

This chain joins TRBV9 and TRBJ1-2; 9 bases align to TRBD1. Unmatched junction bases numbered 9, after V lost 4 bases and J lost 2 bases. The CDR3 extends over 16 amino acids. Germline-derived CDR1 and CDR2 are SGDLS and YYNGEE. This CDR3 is CASSPRTGVLNYGYTF. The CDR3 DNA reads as TGTGCCAGCAGCCCCCGGACAGGGGTCTTGAACTATGGCTACACCTTC. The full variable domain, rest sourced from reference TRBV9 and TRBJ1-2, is DSGVTQTPKHLITATGQRVTLRCSPRSGDLSVYWYQQSLDQGLQFLIQYYNGEERAKGNILERFSAQQFPDLHSELNLSSLELGDSALYFCASSPRTGVLNYGYTFGSGTRLTVV.

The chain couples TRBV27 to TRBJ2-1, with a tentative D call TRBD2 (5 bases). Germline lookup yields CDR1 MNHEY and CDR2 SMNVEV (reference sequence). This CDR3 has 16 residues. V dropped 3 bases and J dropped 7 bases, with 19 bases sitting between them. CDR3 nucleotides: TGTGCCAGCAGTTTCGTCTGGCCTACTCCGGGGAATGAGCAGTTCTTC. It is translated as CASSFVWPTPGNEQFF.

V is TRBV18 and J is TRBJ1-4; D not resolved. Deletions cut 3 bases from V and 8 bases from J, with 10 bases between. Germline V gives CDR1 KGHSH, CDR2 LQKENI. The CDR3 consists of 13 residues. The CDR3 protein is CASSPVSGEKLFF. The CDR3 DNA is TGTGCCAGCTCACCGGTGTCAGGCGAAAAACTGTTTTTT.

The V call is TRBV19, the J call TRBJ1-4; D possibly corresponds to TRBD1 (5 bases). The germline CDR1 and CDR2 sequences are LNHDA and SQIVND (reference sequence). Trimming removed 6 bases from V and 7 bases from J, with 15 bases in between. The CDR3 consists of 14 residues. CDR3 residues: CASSRPGSGEKLFF. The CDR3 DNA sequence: TGTGCCAGTAGCCGACCAGGGTCCGGTGAAAAACTGTTTTTT.

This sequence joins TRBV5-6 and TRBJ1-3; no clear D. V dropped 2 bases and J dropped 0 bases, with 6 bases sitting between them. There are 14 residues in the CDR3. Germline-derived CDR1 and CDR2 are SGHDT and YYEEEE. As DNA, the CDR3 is TGTGCCAGCAGCTTACAGAGCTCTGGAAACACCATATATTTT. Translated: CASSLQSSGNTIYF.

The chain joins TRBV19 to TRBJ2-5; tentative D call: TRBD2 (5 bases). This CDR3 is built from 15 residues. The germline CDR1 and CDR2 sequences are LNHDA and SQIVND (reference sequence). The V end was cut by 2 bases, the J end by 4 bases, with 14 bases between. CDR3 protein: CASSILASLRETQYF. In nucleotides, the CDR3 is TGTGCCAGTAGTATACTAGCTAGCTTGAGAGAGACCCAGTACTTC.

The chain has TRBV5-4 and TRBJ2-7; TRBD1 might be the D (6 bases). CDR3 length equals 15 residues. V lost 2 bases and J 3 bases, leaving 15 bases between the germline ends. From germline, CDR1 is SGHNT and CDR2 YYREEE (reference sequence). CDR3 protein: CASSLQGRIGYEQYF. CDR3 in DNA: TGTGCCAGCAGCTTACAGGGAAGGATTGGCTACGAGCAGTACTTC.

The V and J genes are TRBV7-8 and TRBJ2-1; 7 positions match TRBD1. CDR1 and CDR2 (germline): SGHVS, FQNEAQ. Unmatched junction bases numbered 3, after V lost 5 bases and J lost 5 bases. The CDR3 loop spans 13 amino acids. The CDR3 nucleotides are TGTGCCAGCAGCCAGGGACAGCACAATGAGCAGTTCTTC. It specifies CASSQGQHNEQFF.

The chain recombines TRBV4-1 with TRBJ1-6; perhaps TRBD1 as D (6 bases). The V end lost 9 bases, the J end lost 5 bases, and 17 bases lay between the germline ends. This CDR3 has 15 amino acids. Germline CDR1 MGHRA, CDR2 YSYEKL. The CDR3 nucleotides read TGCGCCAGTTCTGGCGACAGGTTGGATAATTCACCCCTCCACTTT. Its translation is CASSGDRLDNSPLHF.

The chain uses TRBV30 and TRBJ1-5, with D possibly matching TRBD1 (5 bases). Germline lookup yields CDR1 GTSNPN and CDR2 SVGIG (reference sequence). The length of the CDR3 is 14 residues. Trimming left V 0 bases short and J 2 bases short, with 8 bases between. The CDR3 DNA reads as TGTGCCTGGAGTGTTGGGGGGGGCAATCAGCCCCAGCATTTT. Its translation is CAWSVGGGNQPQHF. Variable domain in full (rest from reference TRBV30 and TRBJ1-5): SQTIHQWPATLVQPVGSPLSLECTVEGTSNPNLYWYRQAAGRGLQLLFYSVGIGQISSEVPQNLSASRPQDRQFILSSKKLLLSDSGFYLCAWSVGGGNQPQHFGDGTRLSIL.

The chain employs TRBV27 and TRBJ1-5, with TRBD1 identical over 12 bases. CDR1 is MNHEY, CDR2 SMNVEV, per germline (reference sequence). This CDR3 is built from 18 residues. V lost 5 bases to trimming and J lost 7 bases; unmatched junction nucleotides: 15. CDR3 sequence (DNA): TGTGCCAGCAGTCCGTACTGGGACAGGGGGCTGTGGGGGCAGCCCCAGCATTTT. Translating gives CASSPYWDRGLWGQPQHF.

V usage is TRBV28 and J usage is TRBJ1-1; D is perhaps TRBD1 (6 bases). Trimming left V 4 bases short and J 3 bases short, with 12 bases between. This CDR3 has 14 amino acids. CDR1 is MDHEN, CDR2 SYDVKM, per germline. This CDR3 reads CASSSRGGYTEAFF. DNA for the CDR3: TGTGCCAGCAGTTCTCGAGGGGGATACACTGAAGCTTTCTTT.

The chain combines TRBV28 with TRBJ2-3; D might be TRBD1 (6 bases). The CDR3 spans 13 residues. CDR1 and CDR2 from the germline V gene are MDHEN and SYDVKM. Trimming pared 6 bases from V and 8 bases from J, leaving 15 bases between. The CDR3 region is CASRKQGIGTQYF. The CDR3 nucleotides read TGTGCCAGCAGAAAACAGGGTATTGGTACGCAGTATTTT.

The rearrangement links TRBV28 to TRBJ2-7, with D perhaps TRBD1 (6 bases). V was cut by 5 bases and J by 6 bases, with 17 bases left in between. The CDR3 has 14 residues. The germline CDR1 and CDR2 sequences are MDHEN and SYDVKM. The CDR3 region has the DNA TGTGCCAGCAGTCGCGGAACAGGGACCTCCGAGCAGTACTTC. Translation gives CASSRGTGTSEQYF.

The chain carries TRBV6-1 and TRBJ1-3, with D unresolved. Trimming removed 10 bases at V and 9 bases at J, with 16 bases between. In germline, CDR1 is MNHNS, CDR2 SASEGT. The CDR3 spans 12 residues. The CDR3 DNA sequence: TGTGCCATCCAGTCCGCCCGGAGCACCATATATTTT. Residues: CAIQSARSTIYF.

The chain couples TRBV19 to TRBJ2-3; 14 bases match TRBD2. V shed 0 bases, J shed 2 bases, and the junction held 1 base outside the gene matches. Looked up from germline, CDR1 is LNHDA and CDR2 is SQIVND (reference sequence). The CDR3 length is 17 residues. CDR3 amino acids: CASSIEGLAGVTDTQYF. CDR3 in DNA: TGTGCCAGTAGTATAGAGGGACTAGCGGGAGTCACAGATACGCAGTATTTT.

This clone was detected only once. This chain's CDR3 is CASKIKGREMDNEQFF. The CDR3, as DNA: TGTGCCAGCAAGATCAAGGGGCGGGAGATGGACAATGAGCAGTTCTTC. The chain recombines TRBV2 with TRBJ2-1, with 7 bases that match TRBD2. Trimming took 7 bases from V and 5 from J; bases not matched to a gene: 14. Germline CDR1 is SNHLY and CDR2 is FYNNEI. The CDR3 has 16 residues. The variable domain in full, with the rest retrieved from reference TRBV2 and TRBJ2-1, is EPEVTQTPSHQVTQMGQEVILRCVPISNHLYFYWYRQILGQKVEFLVSFYNNEISEKSEIFDDQFSVERPDGSNFTLKIRSTKLEDSAMYFCASKIKGREMDNEQFFGPGTRLTVL.

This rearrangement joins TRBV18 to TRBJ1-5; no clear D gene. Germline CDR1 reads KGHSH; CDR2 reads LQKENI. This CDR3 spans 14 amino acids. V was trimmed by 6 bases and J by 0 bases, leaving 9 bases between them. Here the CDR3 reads CASSTKYSNQPQHF. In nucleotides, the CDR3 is TGTGCCAGCTCCACAAAGTATAGCAATCAGCCCCAGCATTTT.

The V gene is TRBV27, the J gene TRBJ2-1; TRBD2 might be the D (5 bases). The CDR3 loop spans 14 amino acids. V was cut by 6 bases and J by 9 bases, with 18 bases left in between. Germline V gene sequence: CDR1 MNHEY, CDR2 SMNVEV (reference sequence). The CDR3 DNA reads TGTGCCAGCAGCCACCTTGGGGAGATCGGTGAGCAGTTCTTC. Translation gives CASSHLGEIGEQFF.

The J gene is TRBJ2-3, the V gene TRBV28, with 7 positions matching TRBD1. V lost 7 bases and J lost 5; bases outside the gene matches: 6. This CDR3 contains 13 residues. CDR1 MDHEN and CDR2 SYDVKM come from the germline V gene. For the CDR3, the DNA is TGTGCCAGCACGCACTCAGGGGGAGATACGCAGTATTTT. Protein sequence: CASTHSGGDTQYF.

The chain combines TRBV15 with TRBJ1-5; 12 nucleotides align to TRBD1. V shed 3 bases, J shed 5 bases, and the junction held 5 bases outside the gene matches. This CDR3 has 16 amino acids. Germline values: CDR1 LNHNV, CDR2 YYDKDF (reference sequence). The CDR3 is CATSSGTGGFYQPQHF. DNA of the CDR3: TGTGCCACCAGCAGCGGGACAGGGGGCTTCTATCAGCCCCAGCATTTT.

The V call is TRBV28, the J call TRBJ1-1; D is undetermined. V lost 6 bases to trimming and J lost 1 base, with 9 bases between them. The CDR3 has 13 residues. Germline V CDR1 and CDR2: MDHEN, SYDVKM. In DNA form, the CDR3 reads TGTGCCAGCAGACCCGGCGGGAACACTGAAGCTTTCTTT. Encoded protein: CASRPGGNTEAFF. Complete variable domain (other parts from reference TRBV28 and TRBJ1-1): DVKVTQSSRYLVKRTGEKVFLECVQDMDHENMFWYRQDPGLGLRLIYFSYDVKMKEKGDIPEGYSVSREKKERFSLILESASTNQTSMYLCASRPGGNTEAFFGQGTRLTVV.

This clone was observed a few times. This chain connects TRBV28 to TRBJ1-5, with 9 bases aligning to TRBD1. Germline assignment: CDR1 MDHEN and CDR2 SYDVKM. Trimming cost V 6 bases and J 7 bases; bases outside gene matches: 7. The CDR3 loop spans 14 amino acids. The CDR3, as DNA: TGTGCCAGCAGATTCACAGGGGGCGGGCAGCCCCAGCATTTT. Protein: CASRFTGGGQPQHF.

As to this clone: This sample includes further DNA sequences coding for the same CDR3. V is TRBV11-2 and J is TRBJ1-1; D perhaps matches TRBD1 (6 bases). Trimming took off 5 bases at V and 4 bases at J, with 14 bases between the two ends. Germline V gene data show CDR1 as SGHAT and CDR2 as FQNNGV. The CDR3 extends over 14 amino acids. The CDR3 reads CASSAQGGATEAFF. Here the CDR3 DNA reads TGTGCCAGCAGCGCACAGGGAGGGGCCACTGAAGCTTTCTTT.

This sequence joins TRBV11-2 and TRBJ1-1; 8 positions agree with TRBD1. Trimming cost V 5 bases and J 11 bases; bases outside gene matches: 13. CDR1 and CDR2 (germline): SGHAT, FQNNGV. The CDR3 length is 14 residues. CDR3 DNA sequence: TGTGCCAGCAGCCTATCCGGACAGGGAGCGGTGGCTTTCTTT. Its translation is CASSLSGQGAVAFF.

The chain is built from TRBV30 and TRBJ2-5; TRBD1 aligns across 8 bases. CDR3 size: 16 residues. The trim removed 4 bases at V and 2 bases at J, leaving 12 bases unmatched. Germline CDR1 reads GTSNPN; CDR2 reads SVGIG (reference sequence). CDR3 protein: CAWTNLYRGYQETQYF. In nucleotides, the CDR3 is TGTGCCTGGACAAATCTTTACAGGGGGTATCAAGAGACCCAGTACTTC.

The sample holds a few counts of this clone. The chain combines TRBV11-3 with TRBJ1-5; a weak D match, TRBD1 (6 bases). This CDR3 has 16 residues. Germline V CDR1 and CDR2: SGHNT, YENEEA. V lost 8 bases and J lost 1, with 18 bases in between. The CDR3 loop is CASPDRDTGSNQPQHF. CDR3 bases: TGTGCCAGCCCGGACAGAGACACGGGGAGCAATCAGCCCCAGCATTTT.

The CDR3 region is CASSIGAGQGRYEQYF. CDR3 bases: TGTGCCAGTAGTATAGGGGCCGGGCAGGGTCGCTACGAGCAGTACTTC. The chain joins TRBV19 to TRBJ2-7; D possibly corresponds to TRBD1 (5 bases). Germline CDR1 LNHDA, CDR2 SQIVND (reference sequence). V was trimmed by 1 base and J by 3 bases, leaving 16 bases between them. The CDR3 extends over 16 amino acids.

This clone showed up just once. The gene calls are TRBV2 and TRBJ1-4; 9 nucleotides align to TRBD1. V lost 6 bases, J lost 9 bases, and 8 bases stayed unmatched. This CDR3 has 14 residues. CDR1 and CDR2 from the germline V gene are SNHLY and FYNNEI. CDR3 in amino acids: CASSPTGGSQKLFF. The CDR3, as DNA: TGTGCCAGCAGCCCGACAGGGGGATCGCAAAAACTGTTTTTT.